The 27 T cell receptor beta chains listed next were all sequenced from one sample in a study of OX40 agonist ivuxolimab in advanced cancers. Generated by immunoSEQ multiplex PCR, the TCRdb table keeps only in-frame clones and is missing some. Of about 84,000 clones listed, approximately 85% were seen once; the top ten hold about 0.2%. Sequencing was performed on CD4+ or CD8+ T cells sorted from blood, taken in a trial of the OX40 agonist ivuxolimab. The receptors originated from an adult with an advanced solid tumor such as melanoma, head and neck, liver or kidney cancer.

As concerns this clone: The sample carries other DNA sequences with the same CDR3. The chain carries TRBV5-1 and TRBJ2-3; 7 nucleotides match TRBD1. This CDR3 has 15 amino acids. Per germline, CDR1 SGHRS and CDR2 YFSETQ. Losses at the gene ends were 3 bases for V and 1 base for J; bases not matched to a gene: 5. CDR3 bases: TGCGCCAGCAGCTCACAGGGGTTTGGCACAGATACGCAGTATTTT. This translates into CASSSQGFGTDTQYF. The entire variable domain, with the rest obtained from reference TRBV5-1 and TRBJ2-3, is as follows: KAGVTQTPRYLIKTRGQQVTLSCSPISGHRSVSWYQQTPGQGLQFLFEYFSETQRNKGNFPGRFSGRQFSNSRSEMNVSTLELGDSALYLCASSSQGFGTDTQYFGPGTRLTVL.

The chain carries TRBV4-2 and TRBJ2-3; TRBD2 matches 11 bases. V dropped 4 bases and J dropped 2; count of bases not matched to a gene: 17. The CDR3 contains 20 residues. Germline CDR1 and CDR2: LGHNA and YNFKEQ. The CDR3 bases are TGTGCCAGCAGCCTAAAAAGCGGGCTAGCGGGAGGCTACGACACAGATACGCAGTATTTT. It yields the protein CASSLKSGLAGGYDTDTQYF.

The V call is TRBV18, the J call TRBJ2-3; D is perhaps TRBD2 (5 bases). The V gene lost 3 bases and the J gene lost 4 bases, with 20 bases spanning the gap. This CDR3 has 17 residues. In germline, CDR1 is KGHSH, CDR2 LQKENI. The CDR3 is CASSPRRTLSAADTQYF. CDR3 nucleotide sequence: TGTGCCAGCTCACCGCGCCGGACTCTCTCGGCTGCAGATACGCAGTATTTT. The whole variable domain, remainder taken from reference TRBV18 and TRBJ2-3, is NAGVMQNPRHLVRRRGQEARLRCSPMKGHSHVYWYRQLPEEGLKFMVYLQKENIIDESGMPKERFSAEFPKEGPSILRIQQVVRGDSAAYFCASSPRRTLSAADTQYFGPGTRLTVL.

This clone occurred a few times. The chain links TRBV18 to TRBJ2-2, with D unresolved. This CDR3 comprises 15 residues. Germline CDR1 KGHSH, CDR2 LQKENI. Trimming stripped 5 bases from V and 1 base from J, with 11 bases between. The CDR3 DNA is TGTGCCAGCTCAACAGACACCTGGAACACCGGGGAGCTGTTTTTT. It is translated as CASSTDTWNTGELFF.

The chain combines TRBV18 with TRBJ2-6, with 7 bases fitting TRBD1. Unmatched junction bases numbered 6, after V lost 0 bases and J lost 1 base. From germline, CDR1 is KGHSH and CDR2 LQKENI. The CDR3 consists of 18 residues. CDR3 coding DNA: TGTGCCAGCTCACCACCGCGGACAGGCCCGTCTGGGGCCAACGTCCTGACTTTC. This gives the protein CASSPPRTGPSGANVLTF.

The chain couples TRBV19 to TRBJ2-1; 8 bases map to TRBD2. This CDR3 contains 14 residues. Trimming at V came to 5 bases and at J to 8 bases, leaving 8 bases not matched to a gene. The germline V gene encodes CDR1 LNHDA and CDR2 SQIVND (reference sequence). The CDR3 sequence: CASSQWTSNYEQFF. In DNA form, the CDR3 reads TGTGCCAGTAGTCAATGGACTAGCAACTATGAGCAGTTCTTC.

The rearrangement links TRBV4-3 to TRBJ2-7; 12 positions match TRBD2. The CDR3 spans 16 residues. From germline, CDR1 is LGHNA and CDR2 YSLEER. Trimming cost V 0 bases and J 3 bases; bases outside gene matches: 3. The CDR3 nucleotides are TGCGCCAGCAGCCAAGAATCACTAGCGGGGGGCTACGAGCAGTACTTC. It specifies CASSQESLAGGYEQYF.

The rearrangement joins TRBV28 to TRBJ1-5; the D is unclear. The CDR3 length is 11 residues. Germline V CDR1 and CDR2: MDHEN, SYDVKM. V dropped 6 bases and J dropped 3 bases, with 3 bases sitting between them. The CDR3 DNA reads TGTGCCAGCAGCACCAATCAGCCCCAGCATTTT. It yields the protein CASSTNQPQHF.

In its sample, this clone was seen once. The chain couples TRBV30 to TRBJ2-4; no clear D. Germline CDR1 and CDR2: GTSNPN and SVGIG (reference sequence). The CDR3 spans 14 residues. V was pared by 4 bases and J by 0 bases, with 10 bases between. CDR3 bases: TGTGCCTGGAAGTCCGGGCTAGCCAAAAACATTCAGTACTTC. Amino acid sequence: CAWKSGLAKNIQYF.

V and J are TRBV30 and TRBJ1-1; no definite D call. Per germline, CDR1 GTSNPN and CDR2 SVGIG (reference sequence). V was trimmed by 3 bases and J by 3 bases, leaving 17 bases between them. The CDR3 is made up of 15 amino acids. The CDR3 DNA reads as TGTGCCTGGAGACGTACCGCTAAAAGAGACACTGAAGCTTTCTTT. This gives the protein CAWRRTAKRDTEAFF.

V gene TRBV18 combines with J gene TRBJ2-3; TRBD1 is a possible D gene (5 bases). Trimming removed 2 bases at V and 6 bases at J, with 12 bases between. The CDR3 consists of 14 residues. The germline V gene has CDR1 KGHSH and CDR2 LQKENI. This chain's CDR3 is CASSPSRVFDTQYF. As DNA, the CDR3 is TGTGCCAGCTCACCAAGCAGGGTATTTGATACGCAGTATTTT.

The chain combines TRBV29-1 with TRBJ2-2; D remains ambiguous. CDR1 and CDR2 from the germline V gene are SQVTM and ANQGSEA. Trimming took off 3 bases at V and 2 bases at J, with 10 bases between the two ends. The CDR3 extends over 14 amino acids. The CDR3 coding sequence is TGCAGCGTTGATAACAAGTTTAACACCGGGGAGCTGTTTTTT. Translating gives CSVDNKFNTGELFF.

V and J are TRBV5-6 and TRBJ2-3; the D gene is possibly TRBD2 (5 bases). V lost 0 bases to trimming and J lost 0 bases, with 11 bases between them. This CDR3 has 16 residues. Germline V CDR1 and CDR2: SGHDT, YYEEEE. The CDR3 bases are TGTGCCAGCAGCTTGGGTAGCGTGACTAGCACAGATACGCAGTATTTT. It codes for CASSLGSVTSTDTQYF. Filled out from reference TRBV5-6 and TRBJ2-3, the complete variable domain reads DAGVTQSPTHLIKTRGQQVTLRCSPKSGHDTVSWYQQALGQGPQFIFQYYEEEERQRGNFPDRFSGHQFPNYSSELNVNALLLGDSALYLCASSLGSVTSTDTQYFGPGTRLTVL.

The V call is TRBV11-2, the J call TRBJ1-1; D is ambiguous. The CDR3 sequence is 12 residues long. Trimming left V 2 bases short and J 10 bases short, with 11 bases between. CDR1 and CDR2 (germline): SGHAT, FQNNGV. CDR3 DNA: TGTGCCAGCAGCTTAAGTGGTGGGATAGCTTTCTTT. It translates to CASSLSGGIAFF. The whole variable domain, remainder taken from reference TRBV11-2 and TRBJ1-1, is EAGVAQSPRYKIIEKRQSVAFWCNPISGHATLYWYQQILGQGPKLLIQFQNNGVVDDSQLPKDRFSAERLKGVDSTLKIQPAKLEDSAVYLCASSLSGGIAFFGQGTRLTVV.

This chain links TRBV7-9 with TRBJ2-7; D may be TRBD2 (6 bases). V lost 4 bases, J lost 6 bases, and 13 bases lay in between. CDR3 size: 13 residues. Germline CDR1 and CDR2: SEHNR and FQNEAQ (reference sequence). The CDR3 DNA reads TGTGCCAGCAGCTCTCCGACTAGGCTCGAGCAGTACTTC. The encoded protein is CASSSPTRLEQYF.

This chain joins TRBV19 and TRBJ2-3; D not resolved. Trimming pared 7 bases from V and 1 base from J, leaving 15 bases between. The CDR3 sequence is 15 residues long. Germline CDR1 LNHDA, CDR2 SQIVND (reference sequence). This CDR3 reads CASKPHRWGTDTQYF. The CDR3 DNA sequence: TGTGCCAGTAAACCCCACCGCTGGGGCACAGATACGCAGTATTTT. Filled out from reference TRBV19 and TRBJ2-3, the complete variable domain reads DGGITQSPKYLFRKEGQNVTLSCEQNLNHDAMYWYRQDPGQGLRLIYYSQIVNDFQKGDIAEGYSVSREKKESFPLTVTSAQKNPTAFYLCASKPHRWGTDTQYFGPGTRLTVL.

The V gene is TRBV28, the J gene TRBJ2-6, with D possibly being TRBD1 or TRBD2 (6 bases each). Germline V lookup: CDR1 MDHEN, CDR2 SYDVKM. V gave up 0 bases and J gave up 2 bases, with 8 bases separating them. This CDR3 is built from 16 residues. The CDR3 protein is CASSLWGGAGANVLTF. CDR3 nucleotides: TGTGCCAGCAGTTTATGGGGGGGCGCTGGGGCCAACGTCCTGACTTTC.

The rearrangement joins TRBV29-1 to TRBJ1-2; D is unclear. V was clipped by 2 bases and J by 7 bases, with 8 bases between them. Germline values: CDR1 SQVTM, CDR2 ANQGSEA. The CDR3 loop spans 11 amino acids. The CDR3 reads CSVEPGVGYTF. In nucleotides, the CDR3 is TGCAGCGTTGAACCTGGTGTTGGCTACACCTTC.

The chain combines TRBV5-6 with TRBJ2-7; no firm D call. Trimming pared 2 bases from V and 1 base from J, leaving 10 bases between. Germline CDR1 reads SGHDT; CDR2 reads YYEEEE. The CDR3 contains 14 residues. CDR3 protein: CASSFGKGSYEQYF. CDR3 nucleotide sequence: TGTGCCAGCAGCTTTGGTAAGGGTTCCTACGAGCAGTACTTC.

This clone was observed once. The chain's CDR3 is CASSQESRGGTDTQYF. The CDR3 DNA sequence: TGCGCCAGCAGCCAAGAGTCGCGGGGCGGGACAGATACGCAGTATTTT. The V gene is TRBV4-1, the J gene TRBJ2-3, with D tentatively TRBD2 (6 bases). Trimming left V 0 bases short and J 3 bases short, with 13 bases between. The CDR3 is 16 residues long. Germline CDR1 reads MGHRA; CDR2 reads YSYEKL.

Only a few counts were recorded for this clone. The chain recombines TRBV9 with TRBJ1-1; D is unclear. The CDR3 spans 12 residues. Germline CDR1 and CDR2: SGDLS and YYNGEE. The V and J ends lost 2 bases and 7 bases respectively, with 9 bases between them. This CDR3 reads CASSVLWGEAFF. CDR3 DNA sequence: TGTGCCAGCAGCGTCTTGTGGGGTGAAGCTTTCTTT.

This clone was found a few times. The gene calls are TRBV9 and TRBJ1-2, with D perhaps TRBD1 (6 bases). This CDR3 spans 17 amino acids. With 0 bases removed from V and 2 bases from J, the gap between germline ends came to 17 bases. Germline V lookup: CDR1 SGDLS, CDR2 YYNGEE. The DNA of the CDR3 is TGTGCCAGCAGCGTAGGGGGGGCCTTGGGTCTCAACTATGGCTACACCTTC. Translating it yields CASSVGGALGLNYGYTF.

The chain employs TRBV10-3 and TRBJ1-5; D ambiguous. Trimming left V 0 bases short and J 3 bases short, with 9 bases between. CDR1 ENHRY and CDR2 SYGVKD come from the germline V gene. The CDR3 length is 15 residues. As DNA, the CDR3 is TGTGCCATCAGTGAGTCACCTGAAATCAATCAGCCCCAGCATTTT. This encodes CAISESPEINQPQHF.

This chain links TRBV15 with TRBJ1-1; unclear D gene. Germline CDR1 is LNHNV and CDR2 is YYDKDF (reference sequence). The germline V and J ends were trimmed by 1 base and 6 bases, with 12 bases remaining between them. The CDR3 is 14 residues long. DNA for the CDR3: TGTGCCACCAGCAGAGGGGTGGCAAATCCTGAAGCTTTCTTT. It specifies CATSRGVANPEAFF. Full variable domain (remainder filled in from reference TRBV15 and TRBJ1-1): DAMVIQNPRYQVTQFGKPVTLSCSQTLNHNVMYWYQQKSSQAPKLLFHYYDKDFNNEADTPDNFQSRRPNTSFCFLDIRSPGLGDTAMYLCATSRGVANPEAFFGQGTRLTVV.

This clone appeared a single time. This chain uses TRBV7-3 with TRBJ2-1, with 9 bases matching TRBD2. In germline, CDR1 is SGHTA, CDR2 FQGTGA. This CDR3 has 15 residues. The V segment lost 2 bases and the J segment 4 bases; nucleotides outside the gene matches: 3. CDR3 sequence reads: CASSLLAGSYNEQFF. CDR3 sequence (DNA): TGTGCCAGCAGCTTACTAGCGGGATCTTACAATGAGCAGTTCTTC. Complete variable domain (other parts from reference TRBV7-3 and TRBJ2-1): GAGVSQTPSNKVTEKGKYVELRCDPISGHTALYWYRQSLGQGPEFLIYFQGTGAADDSGLPNDRFFAVRPEGSVSTLKIQRTERGDSAVYLCASSLLAGSYNEQFFGPGTRLTVL.

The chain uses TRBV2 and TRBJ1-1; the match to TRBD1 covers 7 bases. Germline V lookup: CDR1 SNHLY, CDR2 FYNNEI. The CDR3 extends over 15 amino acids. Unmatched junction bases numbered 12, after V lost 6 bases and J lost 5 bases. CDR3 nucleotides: TGTGCCAGCAGCCAACAGGGGTCCCTGAGTACTGAAGCTTTCTTT. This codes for CASSQQGSLSTEAFF.

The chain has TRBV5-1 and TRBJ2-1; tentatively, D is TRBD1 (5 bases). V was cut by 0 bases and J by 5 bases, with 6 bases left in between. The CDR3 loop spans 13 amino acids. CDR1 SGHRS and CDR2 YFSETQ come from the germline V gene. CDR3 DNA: TGCGCCAGCAGCTTGGACAGGAACAATGAGCAGTTCTTC. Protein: CASSLDRNNEQFF.